A single sample gave rise to the 30 T cell receptor beta chains below, sequenced in a study of blood T cell repertoires in COVID-19. Clones were sequenced by immunoSEQ multiplex PCR, and TCRdb holds only the in-frame ones, with some missing. The sample gives approximately 13,000 clones, around 83% of which show up once; 20% to 30% is in the top ten. Material: peripheral blood. These receptors were obtained from a man aged 40-50 years with active or convalescent COVID-19.

This chain connects TRBV6-2 or TRBV6-3 to TRBJ2-2, with 11 bases aligning to TRBD2. V shed 0 bases, J shed 0 bases, and the junction held 6 bases outside the gene matches. Germline V gives CDR1 MNHEY, CDR2 SVGEGT. The CDR3 covers 19 residues. CDR3 sequence (DNA): TGTGCCAGCAGTTACTCGGCTAGCGGGGGGAAATCGAACACCGGGGAGCTGTTTTTT. Protein: CASSYSASGGKSNTGELFF.

This chain uses TRBV28 with TRBJ1-6; the D gene is possibly TRBD1 (5 bases). CDR3 length: 15 amino acids. Per the germline V gene, CDR1 is MDHEN and CDR2 is SYDVKM. Trimming cost V 6 bases and J 8 bases, with 17 bases left between them. The CDR3: CASSRNLGPHSPLHF. The CDR3 nucleotides read TGTGCCAGCAGCCGAAACCTGGGGCCTCATTCACCCCTCCACTTT.

The CDR3 is CASSEGGGGEKLFF. The CDR3 coding sequence is TGTGCCAGCAGTGAGGGAGGGGGGGGTGAAAAACTGTTTTTT. The chain recombines TRBV6-1 with TRBJ1-4; TRBD1 is a possible D gene (6 bases). The germline CDR1 and CDR2 sequences are MNHNS and SASEGT. CDR3 length equals 14 residues. The V end lost 3 bases, the J end lost 7 bases, and 12 bases lay between the germline ends.

The chain recombines TRBV5-5 with TRBJ1-1, with 8 bases that match TRBD1. The V segment lost 5 bases and the J segment 4 bases; nucleotides outside the gene matches: 7. CDR3 length equals 14 residues. Germline V gene sequence: CDR1 SGHKS, CDR2 YYEKEE (reference sequence). DNA of the CDR3: TGTGCCAGCAGTCGAGGACAGGGTCCCACTGAAGCTTTCTTT. Amino acid sequence: CASSRGQGPTEAFF.

This CDR3 reads CASSLAGAENSPLHF. The CDR3 nucleotides are TGTGCCAGCAGTCTGGCAGGGGCAGAAAATTCACCCCTCCACTTT. The chain is built from TRBV28 and TRBJ1-6, with a possible D match to TRBD1 (6 bases). This CDR3 has 15 amino acids. V lost 5 bases, J lost 7 bases, and 15 bases lay in between. Germline loops: CDR1 MDHEN, CDR2 SYDVKM.

The J gene is TRBJ2-5, the V gene TRBV24-1, with TRBD1 matching over 12 bases. CDR1 KGHDR and CDR2 SFDVKD come from the germline V gene. Trimming took 5 bases from V and 6 from J; bases not matched to a gene: 12. The CDR3 runs 17 residues. The CDR3: CATSASEAGTGGQTQYF. DNA of the CDR3: TGTGCCACCAGTGCCTCGGAAGCTGGGACAGGGGGCCAGACCCAGTACTTC.

This clone was observed a single time. The chain employs TRBV19 and TRBJ1-5; D gene ambiguous. The V end lost 5 bases, the J end lost 6 bases, and 8 bases lay between the germline ends. This CDR3 has 12 amino acids. In germline, CDR1 is LNHDA, CDR2 SQIVND (reference sequence). The CDR3 sequence is CASSGYGQPQHF. CDR3 bases: TGTGCCAGTAGTGGTTACGGTCAGCCCCAGCATTTT. Full variable domain (outside the CDR3, taken from reference TRBV19 and TRBJ1-5): DGGITQSPKYLFRKEGQNVTLSCEQNLNHDAMYWYRQDPGQGLRLIYYSQIVNDFQKGDIAEGYSVSREKKESFPLTVTSAQKNPTAFYLCASSGYGQPQHFGDGTRLSIL.

This clone has just a few counts. The rearrangement uses TRBV3-1 (or the pseudogene TRBV3-2) and TRBJ1-4, with D unresolved. The CDR3 contains 15 residues. V lost 1 base, J lost 8 bases, and 14 bases lay in between. The germline V gene has CDR1 LGHDT and CDR2 YNNKEL (reference sequence). Here the CDR3 DNA reads TGTGCCAGCAGCCAAGGGTTGCGGGAGGACGAAAAACTGTTTTTT. Translated: CASSQGLREDEKLFF.

This sequence joins TRBV28 and TRBJ1-1; D might be TRBD1 (6 bases). The CDR3 is 15 residues long. The V and J ends lost 2 bases and 4 bases respectively, with 14 bases between them. The germline V gene has CDR1 MDHEN and CDR2 SYDVKM. CDR3 residues: CASSLVAGAGTEAFF. In DNA form, the CDR3 reads TGTGCCAGCAGTTTAGTGGCGGGGGCGGGCACTGAAGCTTTCTTT.

This chain connects TRBV24-1 to TRBJ1-5, with D maybe TRBD1 (6 bases). Germline V gives CDR1 KGHDR, CDR2 SFDVKD. This CDR3 comprises 16 residues. V lost 2 bases, J lost 3 bases, and 13 bases lay in between. CDR3 coding DNA: TGTGCCACCAGTGATTCAGGCAGGGGAACCAATCAGCCCCAGCATTTT. Translated, it gives CATSDSGRGTNQPQHF.

The rearrangement joins TRBV5-5 to TRBJ1-5; 9 positions match TRBD1. There are 14 residues in the CDR3. Germline V lookup: CDR1 SGHKS, CDR2 YYEKEE (reference sequence). Trimming at V came to 2 bases and at J to 4 bases, leaving 1 base not matched to a gene. CDR3: CASSFGTGNQPQHF. CDR3 DNA: TGTGCCAGCAGCTTCGGGACAGGGAATCAGCCCCAGCATTTT.

The chain combines TRBV28 with TRBJ2-1; D may be TRBD1 (7 bases). The CDR3 runs 14 residues. Germline CDR1 and CDR2: MDHEN and SYDVKM. Trimming cost V 3 bases and J 8 bases, with 14 bases left between them. In DNA form, the CDR3 reads TGTGCCAGCAGTTTCGGAGGGGGCCTCTATGAGCAGTTCTTC. Residues: CASSFGGGLYEQFF.

This rearrangement joins TRBV7-9 to TRBJ2-3; 10 nucleotides line up with TRBD2. There are 16 residues in the CDR3. Losses at the gene ends were 3 bases for V and 4 bases for J; bases not matched to a gene: 7. Per germline, CDR1 SEHNR and CDR2 FQNEAQ (reference sequence). This CDR3 is CASSLERGGRPDTQYF. In DNA, the CDR3 is TGTGCCAGCAGCTTGGAGCGGGGGGGCCGGCCAGATACGCAGTATTTT.

The chain is built from TRBV5-8 and TRBJ1-5; tentatively, D is TRBD1 (6 bases). Looked up from germline, CDR1 is SGHTS and CDR2 is YDEGEE. This CDR3 spans 14 amino acids. V lost 0 bases, J lost 4 bases, and 8 bases lay in between. The CDR3 loop is CASSLEQGNQPQHF. CDR3 bases: TGTGCCAGCAGCTTGGAACAGGGAAATCAGCCCCAGCATTTT.

This clone was seen only once. The chain combines TRBV7-9 with TRBJ2-5, with 10 bases aligning to TRBD2. J was trimmed by 5 bases and V by 4 bases; bases with no gene match: 4. The CDR3 loop spans 14 amino acids. The germline gives CDR1 SEHNR, CDR2 FQNEAQ (reference sequence). The CDR3 loop is CASSSLAGRETQYF. CDR3 DNA sequence: TGTGCCAGCAGCTCACTAGCGGGGAGGGAGACCCAGTACTTC.

The rearrangement links TRBV28 to TRBJ1-1, with a weak D call TRBD1 (5 bases). This CDR3 has 11 amino acids. CDR1 MDHEN and CDR2 SYDVKM come from the germline V gene. Trimming cost V 7 bases and J 6 bases, with 9 bases left between them. The CDR3 region is CASTQGAEAFF. Written as DNA, the CDR3 is TGTGCCAGCACTCAAGGGGCTGAAGCTTTCTTT.

The gene calls are TRBV10-2 and TRBJ2-1; D might be TRBD2 (6 bases). There are 13 residues in the CDR3. The V end lost 7 bases, the J end lost 5 bases, and 12 bases lay between the germline ends. Germline V CDR1 and CDR2: WSHSY, SAAADI. The CDR3 region is CASKEGLDNEQFF. CDR3 bases: TGCGCCAGCAAAGAGGGACTCGACAATGAGCAGTTCTTC.

The rearrangement links TRBV5-5 to TRBJ1-4; TRBD1 agrees at 9 bases. Per the germline V gene, CDR1 is SGHKS and CDR2 is YYEKEE (reference sequence). V was clipped by 4 bases and J by 8 bases; unmatched bases: 9. The CDR3 totals 15 residues. The CDR3 loop reads CASSALGTGFEKLFF. The CDR3 DNA reads as TGTGCCAGCAGCGCCCTCGGGACAGGGTTCGAAAAACTGTTTTTT.

The rearrangement joins TRBV7-8 to TRBJ2-3, with 10 bases fitting TRBD2. Per germline, CDR1 SGHVS and CDR2 FQNEAQ. The V gene end was trimmed by 4 bases and the J gene end by 2 bases; junction bases not matched to a gene: 6. This CDR3 spans 16 amino acids. In nucleotides, the CDR3 is TGTGCCAGCAGCTCAACTAGCGGGACGAACACAGATACGCAGTATTTT. It yields the protein CASSSTSGTNTDTQYF.

The J gene is TRBJ2-3, the V gene TRBV6-2 or TRBV6-3; TRBD1 agrees at 10 bases. The CDR3 is 15 amino acids. Germline loops: CDR1 MNHEY, CDR2 SVGEGT. V shed 3 bases and J 3 bases; nucleotides not matched to a gene: 3. DNA for the CDR3: TGTGCCAGCAGTTATGTGGACAGGGGGACAGATACGCAGTATTTT. As protein: CASSYVDRGTDTQYF.

The gene calls are TRBV9 and TRBJ2-7; 7 bases align to TRBD2. Germline V gene data show CDR1 as SGDLS and CDR2 as YYNGEE. The CDR3 extends over 16 amino acids. J was trimmed by 5 bases and V by 3 bases; bases with no gene match: 14. This CDR3 reads CASSAGGGSPINEQYF. The DNA for the CDR3 is TGTGCCAGCAGCGCCGGAGGCGGGAGCCCCATCAACGAGCAGTACTTC.

The rearrangement uses TRBV9 and TRBJ2-3, with 10 bases lining up with TRBD1. The germline V gene has CDR1 SGDLS and CDR2 YYNGEE. The CDR3 is 16 residues long. V was clipped by 4 bases and J by 4 bases; unmatched bases: 9. The CDR3 DNA is TGTGCCAGCAGCTTCGCGGGACAGGGGTTGGCAGATACGCAGTATTTT. Translated: CASSFAGQGLADTQYF.

This chain's CDR3 is CASSNRGRSGELFF. The CDR3 DNA follows: TGTGCCAGCAGCAACAGGGGGCGCTCCGGGGAGCTGTTTTTT. The V gene is TRBV7-2, the J gene TRBJ2-2; 9 positions match TRBD1. The CDR3 covers 14 residues. The germline V gene has CDR1 SGHTA and CDR2 FQGNSA. J was trimmed by 6 bases and V by 5 bases; bases with no gene match: 4. The full variable domain, with the rest looked up from reference TRBV7-2 and TRBJ2-2, is GAGVSQSPSNKVTEKGKDVELRCDPISGHTALYWYRQSLGQGLEFLIYFQGNSAPDKSGLPSDRFSAERTGGSVSTLTIQRTQQEDSAVYLCASSNRGRSGELFFGEGSRLTVL.

This clone appeared a few times. CDR3 in DNA: TGTGCCAGCAGCCAATCCACAGCAAACAATGAGCAGTTCTTC. It encodes CASSQSTANNEQFF. The J gene is TRBJ2-1, the V gene TRBV28, with unresolved D. V gave up 6 bases and J gave up 5 bases, with 14 bases separating them. This CDR3 spans 14 amino acids. The germline CDR1 and CDR2 sequences are MDHEN and SYDVKM.

The V and J genes are TRBV6-6 and TRBJ2-5, with 9 bases lining up with TRBD1. The CDR3 consists of 15 residues. Germline loops: CDR1 MNHNY, CDR2 SVGAGI (reference sequence). The J segment lost 1 base and the V segment lost 4 bases, leaving 4 bases of the junction unmatched. CDR3 amino acids: CASSWTTGGQETQYF. CDR3 in DNA: TGTGCCAGCAGTTGGACGACAGGGGGCCAAGAGACCCAGTACTTC.

The chain has TRBV5-8 and TRBJ1-2; 10 bases are shared with TRBD1. This CDR3 is 15 amino acids long. V lost 3 bases and J lost 6; bases outside the gene matches: 8. In germline, CDR1 is SGHTS, CDR2 YDEGEE. The chain's CDR3 is CASSYGQGELDGYTF. CDR3 in DNA: TGTGCCAGCAGCTATGGACAGGGGGAGTTGGATGGCTACACCTTC.

In its sample, this clone was seen a few times. The chain uses TRBV7-8 and TRBJ2-7; tentatively, D is TRBD1 (6 bases). The germline V gene encodes CDR1 SGHVS and CDR2 FQNEAQ. The CDR3 extends over 15 amino acids. V was trimmed by 3 bases and J by 2 bases, leaving 14 bases between them. The CDR3 sequence: CASSLAQGPAYEQYF. As DNA, the CDR3 is TGTGCCAGCAGCTTGGCCCAGGGGCCAGCCTACGAGCAGTACTTC.

The chain links TRBV24-1 to TRBJ2-1, with 13 bases that match TRBD2. Germline V gives CDR1 KGHDR, CDR2 SFDVKD. Trimming took 2 bases from V and 1 from J; bases not matched to a gene: 10. This CDR3 spans 20 amino acids. CDR3 region: CATSDSLGLAGAISYNEQFF. The CDR3 DNA sequence: TGTGCCACCAGTGATTCTTTAGGACTAGCGGGGGCCATATCCTACAATGAGCAGTTCTTC.

The gene calls are TRBV29-1 and TRBJ2-3; the match to TRBD2 covers 10 bases. V lost 0 bases to trimming and J lost 5 bases; unmatched junction nucleotides: 11. The germline V gene has CDR1 SQVTM and CDR2 ANQGSEA. The CDR3 has 17 residues. CDR3 bases: TGCAGCGTTGAAGATTCAGTCCTAGCGGGGGCTCTAGATACGCAGTATTTT. Its protein is CSVEDSVLAGALDTQYF.

J is TRBJ1-5 and V is TRBV27; 8 bases line up with TRBD1. Germline trimming cut 6 bases from V and 6 bases from J; bases unmatched to any gene: 10. CDR1 MNHEY and CDR2 SMNVEV come from the germline V gene (reference sequence). The CDR3 is made up of 15 amino acids. The CDR3, as DNA: TGTGCCAGCAGCCTAGGGACAGGCGGTGGTCAGCCCCAGCATTTT. It codes for CASSLGTGGGQPQHF.